This record covers a single TCR beta chain. The antigen is not known. This sample includes further DNA sequences coding for the same CDR3. The isolated RNA, all of it, was reverse transcribed, so expressed TCRB transcripts were what got sequenced. Assay: immunoSEQ multiplex PCR; the TCRdb copy retains only in-frame clones and omits some. Here the sample spans 300,000 to 350,000 clones, approximately 9.7% being singletons. The data belong to a study of beta chain features in type 1 diabetes. Study observations and caveats: A potential PCR bias toward shorter templates would be equal in patient and control samples. Moderate yet significant TCRB CDR3 shortening was seen in Type 1 diabetes patients in all four CD4+ subsets. The naive, central memory and Treg TCRB repertoires looked more alike in patients than they did in healthy donors.

From germline, CDR1 is SGHRS and CDR2 YFSETQ. The V and J ends lost 2 bases and 2 bases respectively, with 10 bases between them. The CDR3 contains 14 residues. Sequencing was performed on central memory CD4+ T cells from blood. This TCR was recovered from a man younger than 40 with type 1 diabetes. This chain joins TRBV5-1 and TRBJ2-5; tentative D call: TRBD2 (6 bases). CDR3 protein: CASSLLGGQETQYF. The DNA of the CDR3 is TGCGCCAGCAGCTTATTGGGGGGTCAAGAGACCCAGTACTTC. The complete variable domain, with remaining parts taken from reference TRBV5-1 and TRBJ2-5, reads KAGVTQTPRYLIKTRGQQVTLSCSPISGHRSVSWYQQTPGQGLQFLFEYFSETQRNKGNFPGRFSGRQFSNSRSEMNVSTLELGDSALYLCASSLLGGQETQYFGPGTRLLVL.